The 26 T cell receptor beta chains given below trace back to one sample, sequenced in a study of cytomegalovirus exposure and HLA in healthy donors. Amplification used 60 Vbeta primers and 13 Jbeta primers. TCRdb's copy holds only in-frame clones and misses some; the assay was immunoSEQ multiplex PCR. This sample's table reports fewer than 150,000 clones. Material: PBMCs. The receptors were sampled from a man aged 40-55 years in good health and CMV-seronegative.

The chain is built from TRBV4-2 and TRBJ1-5; D unresolved. V was trimmed by 1 base and J by 5 bases, leaving 6 bases between them. CDR1 LGHNA and CDR2 YNFKEQ come from the germline V gene. The CDR3 sequence is 13 residues long. This CDR3 is CASSQGSDQPQHF. The CDR3 nucleotides are TGTGCCAGCAGCCAAGGGTCAGATCAGCCCCAGCATTTT.

The rearrangement uses TRBV27 and TRBJ2-5, with TRBD2 matching over 9 bases. The junction had 10 bases not matched to a gene; V was cut back by 6 bases and J by 5 bases. Germline CDR1 MNHEY, CDR2 SMNVEV (reference sequence). The CDR3 has 15 amino acids. CDR3 sequence (DNA): TGTGCCAGCAGCCGACTAGCGGACCTAAGGGAGACCCAGTACTTC. As protein: CASSRLADLRETQYF.

V and J are TRBV28 and TRBJ2-3; possible D gene TRBD1, 6 bases. This CDR3 contains 14 residues. The V end lost 7 bases, the J end lost 2 bases, and 13 bases lay between the germline ends. Germline values: CDR1 MDHEN, CDR2 SYDVKM. The CDR3 is CASTLLGATDTQYF. Here the CDR3 DNA reads TGTGCCAGCACCTTGTTGGGGGCCACAGATACGCAGTATTTT.

The rearrangement uses TRBV7-2 and TRBJ1-3; 7 bases align to TRBD1. The junction had 11 bases not matched to a gene; V was cut back by 6 bases and J by 0 bases. The CDR3 loop spans 17 amino acids. The germline CDR1 and CDR2 sequences are SGHTA and FQGNSA. This CDR3 is CASSSPKTGFSGNTIYF. The CDR3 DNA reads TGTGCCAGCAGTTCGCCGAAGACAGGGTTCTCTGGAAACACCATATATTTT.

The genes are TRBV2 and TRBJ2-3; TRBD2 aligns across 10 bases. The CDR3 has 17 residues. Germline CDR1 is SNHLY and CDR2 is FYNNEI. V lost 1 base and J lost 3; bases outside the gene matches: 7. In nucleotides, the CDR3 is TGTGCCAGCAGTGAAGTCGTAGCGGGGGGATTGACAGATACGCAGTATTTT. It yields the protein CASSEVVAGGLTDTQYF.

The chain links TRBV5-4 to TRBJ1-1, with D uncertain. The length of the CDR3 is 14 residues. CDR1 SGHNT and CDR2 YYREEE come from the germline V gene (reference sequence). The germline V and J ends were trimmed by 1 base and 0 bases, with 7 bases remaining between them. The CDR3 DNA reads TGTGCCAGCAGCTTGCCGAGTTTGAACACTGAAGCTTTCTTT. Residues: CASSLPSLNTEAFF.

V usage is TRBV2 and J usage is TRBJ2-1; 7 bases are shared with TRBD1. J was trimmed by 8 bases and V by 4 bases; bases with no gene match: 8. Germline CDR1 SNHLY, CDR2 FYNNEI. The CDR3 runs 14 residues. CDR3 region: CASSGQLGTDEQFF. As DNA, the CDR3 is TGTGCCAGCAGTGGACAGCTGGGGACAGATGAGCAGTTCTTC.

The rearrangement links TRBV5-1 to TRBJ2-7; 7 bases agree with TRBD2. This CDR3 has 16 residues. Trimming removed 3 bases from V and 1 base from J; junction bases left unmatched: 10. Germline assignment: CDR1 SGHRS and CDR2 YFSETQ. The DNA of the CDR3 is TGCGCCAGCAGCTCCTTGATGGCGGGGGTTTCCTACGAGCAGTACTTC. Protein product: CASSSLMAGVSYEQYF. Full variable domain (missing parts from reference TRBV5-1 and TRBJ2-7): KAGVTQTPRYLIKTRGQQVTLSCSPISGHRSVSWYQQTPGQGLQFLFEYFSETQRNKGNFPGRFSGRQFSNSRSEMNVSTLELGDSALYLCASSSLMAGVSYEQYFGPGTRLTVT.

V and J are TRBV19 and TRBJ1-5, with TRBD1 matching 9 bases. V trimming: 5 bases; J trimming: 7 bases; junction bases outside the gene matches: 9. The V gene's germline CDR1 is LNHDA and CDR2 SQIVND (reference sequence). This CDR3 is 15 amino acids long. The CDR3 is CASSGRTGEGQPQHF. For the CDR3, the DNA is TGTGCCAGTAGTGGAAGGACAGGGGAAGGCCAGCCCCAGCATTTT.

This chain joins TRBV18 and TRBJ2-7; D call uncertain. CDR3 length: 12 residues. Germline V gene lookup returns CDR1 KGHSH and CDR2 LQKENI. The V end lost 2 bases, the J end lost 6 bases, and 8 bases lay between the germline ends. The CDR3 sequence: CASSPAGSEQYF. The CDR3 region has the DNA TGTGCCAGCTCACCAGCAGGATCCGAGCAGTACTTC.

The J gene is TRBJ1-5, the V gene TRBV7-9; D is perhaps TRBD1 (5 bases). V gave up 5 bases and J gave up 3 bases, with 14 bases separating them. This CDR3 comprises 15 residues. Looked up from germline, CDR1 is SEHNR and CDR2 is FQNEAQ (reference sequence). CDR3 sequence: CASSLGEGPNQPQHF. CDR3 coding DNA: TGTGCCAGCAGCCTAGGGGAGGGCCCCAATCAGCCCCAGCATTTT.

This chain joins TRBV10-3 and TRBJ1-2, with TRBD1 matching over 9 bases. V gave up 5 bases and J gave up 6 bases; unmatched junction bases: 4. Germline V CDR1 and CDR2: ENHRY, SYGVKD. This CDR3 has 13 amino acids. The CDR3: CAISRTGGDGYTF. Written as DNA, the CDR3 is TGTGCCATCAGTCGAACAGGGGGCGATGGCTACACCTTC.

The chain combines TRBV27 with TRBJ1-4; the match to TRBD1 covers 7 bases. The germline V gene has CDR1 MNHEY and CDR2 SMNVEV (reference sequence). Germline trimming cut 5 bases from V and 8 bases from J; bases unmatched to any gene: 8. CDR3 size: 14 residues. The CDR3 region is CASSHPGQTEKLFF. The CDR3 nucleotides read TGTGCCAGCAGTCATCCGGGACAGACGGAAAAACTGTTTTTT.

V usage is TRBV4-3 and J usage is TRBJ2-6; TRBD2 matches 8 bases. The CDR3 has 16 residues. Germline CDR1 is LGHNA and CDR2 is YSLEER. Losses at the gene ends were 0 bases for V and 2 bases for J; bases not matched to a gene: 0. CDR3 DNA sequence: TGCGCCAGCAGCCAAGATAGCGGGGCTGGGGCCAACGTCCTGACTTTC. It encodes CASSQDSGAGANVLTF.

The genes are TRBV6-5 and TRBJ2-2; 7 positions match TRBD1. J gave up 5 bases and V 5 bases, and 2 bases lay outside the gene matches. This CDR3 has 13 amino acids. Germline CDR1 MNHEY, CDR2 SVGAGI. The CDR3 loop reads CASSPRGTGELFF. The CDR3 region has the DNA TGTGCCAGCAGTCCCAGGGGGACCGGGGAGCTGTTTTTT.

The chain links TRBV5-4 to TRBJ1-1; maybe TRBD1 (5 bases). Germline V gives CDR1 SGHNT, CDR2 YYREEE (reference sequence). The ends were cut back, 1 base at V and 3 bases at J, with 13 bases in the middle. This CDR3 has 15 residues. The chain's CDR3 is CASSLSGIRHTEAFF. The CDR3 DNA reads as TGTGCCAGCAGCTTGTCAGGGATTCGTCACACTGAAGCTTTCTTT. Full variable domain (rest looked up from reference TRBV5-4 and TRBJ1-1): ETGVTQSPTHLIKTRGQQVTLRCSSQSGHNTVSWYQQALGQGPQFIFQYYREEENGRGNFPPRFSGLQFPNYSSELNVNALELDDSALYLCASSLSGIRHTEAFFGQGTRLTVV.

This rearrangement joins TRBV5-4 to TRBJ2-7; 10 bases fit TRBD1. V lost 4 bases to trimming and J lost 4 bases; unmatched junction nucleotides: 8. The CDR3 runs to 15 residues. Germline V gene lookup returns CDR1 SGHNT and CDR2 YYREEE (reference sequence). In DNA, the CDR3 is TGTGCCAGCAGCGGAGGGGGACAGGGGATTTACGAGCAGTACTTC. This sequence encodes CASSGGGQGIYEQYF.

The gene calls are TRBV10-1 and TRBJ2-7; the match to TRBD1 covers 9 bases. CDR1 is WNHNN and CDR2 is SYGVQD in the germline V gene (reference sequence). CDR3 length: 15 residues. Unmatched junction bases numbered 7, after V lost 2 bases and J lost 5 bases. The CDR3: CASSEARQGDNEQYF. In nucleotides, the CDR3 is TGCGCCAGCAGTGAGGCTCGACAGGGGGACAACGAGCAGTACTTC.

V is TRBV5-1 and J is TRBJ2-5; 12 nucleotides match TRBD2. Germline lookup yields CDR1 SGHRS and CDR2 YFSETQ. The CDR3 sequence is 15 residues long. V was clipped by 4 bases and J by 4 bases; unmatched bases: 5. CDR3 bases: TGCGCCAGCAGCCAAAAGACTAGCGGGGGAGAGACCCAGTACTTC. Its translation: CASSQKTSGGETQYF.

CDR3 DNA sequence: TGCAGCGTTGGGGACAGCTATTATCAGCCCCAGCATTTT. Amino acids: CSVGDSYYQPQHF. The chain recombines TRBV29-1 with TRBJ1-5, with 7 bases lining up with TRBD1. V trimming: 4 bases; J trimming: 5 bases; junction bases outside the gene matches: 5. The germline gives CDR1 SQVTM, CDR2 ANQGSEA. The CDR3 covers 13 residues.

The V and J genes are TRBV19 and TRBJ1-2; D is possibly TRBD1 (5 bases). V lost 3 bases, J lost 2 bases, and 10 bases lay in between. Germline V lookup: CDR1 LNHDA, CDR2 SQIVND (reference sequence). The CDR3 is 14 amino acids. CDR3: CASSIISGNYGYTF. DNA of the CDR3: TGTGCCAGTAGTATTATCTCAGGGAACTATGGCTACACCTTC. Filled out from reference TRBV19 and TRBJ1-2, the complete variable domain reads DGGITQSPKYLFRKEGQNVTLSCEQNLNHDAMYWYRQDPGQGLRLIYYSQIVNDFQKGDIAEGYSVSREKKESFPLTVTSAQKNPTAFYLCASSIISGNYGYTFGSGTRLTVV.

The genes are TRBV7-7 and TRBJ2-7, with 9 bases lining up with TRBD1. The length of the CDR3 is 15 residues. V lost 3 bases and J lost 0; bases outside the gene matches: 3. Germline V gene sequence: CDR1 SSHAT, CDR2 FNYEAQ (reference sequence). CDR3 residues: CASSLGQGSSYEQYF. The CDR3 DNA reads TGTGCCAGCAGCTTGGGACAGGGAAGCTCCTACGAGCAGTACTTC. The full variable domain, completed using reference TRBV7-7 and TRBJ2-7, is GAGVSQSPRYKVTKRGQDVTLRCDPISSHATLYWYQQALGQGPEFLTYFNYEAQPDKSGLPSDRFSAERPEGSISTLTIQRTEQRDSAMYRCASSLGQGSSYEQYFGPGTRLTVT.

The chain joins TRBV5-1 to TRBJ1-1, with a weak D call TRBD1 (6 bases). Germline lookup yields CDR1 SGHRS and CDR2 YFSETQ. V was shortened by 6 bases and J by 1 base, with 13 bases between the two germline ends. The CDR3 has 14 amino acids. CDR3: CASKASGANTEAFF. CDR3 coding DNA: TGCGCCAGCAAGGCTTCAGGGGCGAACACTGAAGCTTTCTTT.

This chain uses TRBV5-1 with TRBJ2-1; 8 positions match TRBD2. Per the germline V gene, CDR1 is SGHRS and CDR2 is YFSETQ. The CDR3 has 16 residues. The V and J ends lost 0 bases and 4 bases, in that order; junction bases with no gene match: 6. This CDR3 reads CASSLGGLAGYNEQFF. In DNA, the CDR3 is TGCGCCAGCAGCTTGGGTGGACTAGCAGGGTACAATGAGCAGTTCTTC.

This chain links TRBV5-1 with TRBJ2-7; tentative D call: TRBD2 (6 bases). The CDR3 runs 14 residues. Trimming took 0 bases from V and 10 from J, leaving 17 bases between them. Germline CDR1 is SGHRS and CDR2 is YFSETQ. The CDR3 coding sequence is TGCGCCAGCAGCTTGGTATCGGGGGTCTTCGATCAGTACTTC. It is translated as CASSLVSGVFDQYF.

The chain carries TRBV10-3 and TRBJ1-2, with 11 bases identical to TRBD1. Germline values: CDR1 ENHRY, CDR2 SYGVKD. After removal of 6 bases from V and 5 bases from J, the junction contained 5 bases not matched to a gene. CDR3 length: 14 amino acids. The CDR3 nucleotides are TGTGCCATCAGGGAGGGACAGGGGGGGTATGGCTACACCTTC. Its protein product is CAIREGQGGYGYTF.